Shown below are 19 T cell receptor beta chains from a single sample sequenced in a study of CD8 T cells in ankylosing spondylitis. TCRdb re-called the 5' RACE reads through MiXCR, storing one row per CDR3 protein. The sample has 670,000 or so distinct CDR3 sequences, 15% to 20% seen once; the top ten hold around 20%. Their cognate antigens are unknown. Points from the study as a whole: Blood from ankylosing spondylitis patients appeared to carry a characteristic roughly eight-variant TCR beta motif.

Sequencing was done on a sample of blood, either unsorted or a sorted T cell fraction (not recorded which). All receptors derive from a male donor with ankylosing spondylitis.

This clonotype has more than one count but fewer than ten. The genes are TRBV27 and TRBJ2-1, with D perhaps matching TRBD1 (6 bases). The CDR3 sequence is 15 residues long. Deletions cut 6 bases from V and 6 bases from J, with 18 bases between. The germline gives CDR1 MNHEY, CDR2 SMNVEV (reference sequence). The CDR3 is CASSKRGTDGNEQFF. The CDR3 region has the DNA TGTGCCAGCAGCAAAAGGGGGACGGATGGCAATGAGCAGTTCTTC.

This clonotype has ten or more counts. The CDR3, as DNA: TGTGCCAGCAGCCAAGACCAGGTAGGGGGCGGTGAGCAGTTCTTC. It is translated as CASSQDQVGGGEQFF. The chain carries TRBV3-1 and TRBJ2-1; 7 bases are shared with TRBD1. Unmatched junction bases numbered 8, after V lost 0 bases and J lost 9 bases. The CDR3 consists of 15 residues. The germline gives CDR1 LGHDT, CDR2 YNNKEL (reference sequence).

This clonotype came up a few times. The chain's CDR3 is CASSRAQLPQHF. CDR3 nucleotides: TGTGCCAGCAGCCGCGCCCAGCTGCCCCAGCATTTT. The rearrangement links TRBV12-3 or TRBV12-4 to TRBJ1-5; D gene uncertain. This CDR3 contains 12 residues. Between the trimmed V and J ends, which lost 6 bases and 9 bases, there was a span of 12 bases.

Written as DNA, the CDR3 is TGCAGTGCTAGAGGGGACCCCGGGAGGTGGGAGACCCAGTACTTC. Translating it yields CSARGDPGRWETQYF. V gene TRBV20-1 combines with J gene TRBJ2-5; 7 nucleotides match TRBD2. This CDR3 is 15 amino acids long. The V and J ends lost 1 base and 5 bases, in that order; junction bases with no gene match: 10. Germline values: CDR1 DFQATT, CDR2 SNEGSKA (reference sequence).

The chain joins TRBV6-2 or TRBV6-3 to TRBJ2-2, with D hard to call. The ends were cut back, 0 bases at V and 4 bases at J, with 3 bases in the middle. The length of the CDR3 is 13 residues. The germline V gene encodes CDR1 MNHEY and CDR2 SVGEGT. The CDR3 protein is CASSYSVTGELFF. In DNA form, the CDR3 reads TGTGCCAGCAGTTACTCAGTCACCGGGGAGCTGTTTTTT.

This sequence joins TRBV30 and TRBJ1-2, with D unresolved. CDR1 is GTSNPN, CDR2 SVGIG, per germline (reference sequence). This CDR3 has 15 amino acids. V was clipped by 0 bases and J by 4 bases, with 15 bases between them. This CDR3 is CAWSVPPTPPYGYTF. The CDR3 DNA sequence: TGTGCCTGGAGTGTCCCACCGACCCCCCCCTATGGCTACACCTTC.

CDR3 loop: CASSHNRQPMNTEAFF. For the CDR3, the DNA is TGTGCCAGCAGCCACAACAGGCAACCTATGAACACTGAAGCTTTCTTT. V is TRBV3-1 and J is TRBJ1-1; possible D gene TRBD1, 5 bases. In germline, CDR1 is LGHDT, CDR2 YNNKEL (reference sequence). V was shortened by 3 bases and J by 0 bases, with 14 bases between the two germline ends. This CDR3 is built from 16 residues. The variable domain in full, with the rest retrieved from reference TRBV3-1 and TRBJ1-1, is DTAVSQTPKYLVTQMGNDKSIKCEQNLGHDTMYWYKQDSKKFLKIMFSYNNKELIINETVPNRFSPKSPDKAHLNLHINSLELGDSAVYFCASSHNRQPMNTEAFFGQGTRLTVV.

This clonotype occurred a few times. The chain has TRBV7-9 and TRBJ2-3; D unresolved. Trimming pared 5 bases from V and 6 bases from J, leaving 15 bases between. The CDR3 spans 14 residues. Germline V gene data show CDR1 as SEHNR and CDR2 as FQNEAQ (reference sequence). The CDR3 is CASSITTPRDTQYF. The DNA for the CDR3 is TGTGCCAGCAGCATAACGACCCCCCGGGATACGCAGTATTTT.

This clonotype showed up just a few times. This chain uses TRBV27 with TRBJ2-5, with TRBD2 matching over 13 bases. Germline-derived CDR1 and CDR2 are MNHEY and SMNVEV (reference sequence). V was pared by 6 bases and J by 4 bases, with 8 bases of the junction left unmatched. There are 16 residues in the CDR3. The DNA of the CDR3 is TGTGCCAGCAGAGGACTAGCGGGAGACATCCTAGAGACCCAGTACTTC. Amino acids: CASRGLAGDILETQYF.

The CDR3 reads CAISESSGGPNEQFF. CDR3 in DNA: TGTGCCATCAGTGAGTCTAGCGGGGGACCCAATGAGCAGTTCTTC. The genes are TRBV10-3 and TRBJ2-1; the match to TRBD2 covers 9 bases. With 0 bases clipped from V and 6 bases from J, the junction kept 3 bases outside the gene matches. Germline V gives CDR1 ENHRY, CDR2 SYGVKD. The CDR3 consists of 15 residues.

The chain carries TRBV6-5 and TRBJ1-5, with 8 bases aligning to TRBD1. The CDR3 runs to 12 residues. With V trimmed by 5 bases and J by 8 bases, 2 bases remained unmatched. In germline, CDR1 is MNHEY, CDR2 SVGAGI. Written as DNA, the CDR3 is TGTGCCAGCAGTACAGGGGGGAAGCCCCAGCATTTT. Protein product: CASSTGGKPQHF.

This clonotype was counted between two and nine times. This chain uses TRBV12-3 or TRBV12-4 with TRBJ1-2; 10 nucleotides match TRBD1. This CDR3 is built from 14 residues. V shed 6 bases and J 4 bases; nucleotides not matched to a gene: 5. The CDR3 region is CASRAGTGVYGYTF. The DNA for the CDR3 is TGTGCCAGCAGAGCCGGGACAGGGGTCTATGGCTACACCTTC.

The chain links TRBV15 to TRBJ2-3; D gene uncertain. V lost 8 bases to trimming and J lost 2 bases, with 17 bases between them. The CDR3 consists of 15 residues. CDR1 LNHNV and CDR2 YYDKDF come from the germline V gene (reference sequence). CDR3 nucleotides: TGTGCCACCGAAGAAGGGAACTGGAACACAGATACGCAGTATTTT. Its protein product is CATEEGNWNTDTQYF.

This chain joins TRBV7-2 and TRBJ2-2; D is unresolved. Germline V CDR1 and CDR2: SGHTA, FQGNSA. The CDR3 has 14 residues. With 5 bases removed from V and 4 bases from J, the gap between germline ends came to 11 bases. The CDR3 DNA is TGTGCCAGCAGCACGACCCCGAGCACCGGGGAGCTGTTTTTT. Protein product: CASSTTPSTGELFF.

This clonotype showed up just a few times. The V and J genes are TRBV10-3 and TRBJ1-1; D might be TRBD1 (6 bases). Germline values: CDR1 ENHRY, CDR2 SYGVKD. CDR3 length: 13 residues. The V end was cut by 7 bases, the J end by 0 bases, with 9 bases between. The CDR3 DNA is TGTGCCATCAAGTGGGACATGAACACTGAAGCTTTCTTT. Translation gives CAIKWDMNTEAFF.

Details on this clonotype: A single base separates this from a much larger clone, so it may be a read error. The CDR3 here is CASSFGRVDTEAFF. CDR3 nucleotide sequence: TGTGCCAGCAGTTTCGGCAGGGTGGACACTGAAGCTTTCTTT. The chain is built from TRBV12-3 or TRBV12-4 and TRBJ1-1, with D tentatively TRBD1 (5 bases). The CDR3 is made up of 14 amino acids. V was shortened by 3 bases and J by 3 bases, with 11 bases between the two germline ends.

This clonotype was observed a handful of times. As DNA, the CDR3 is TGTGCCAGCAGTCTAGGGTCGGGGCCATGGGGGGGAAACATTCAGTACTTC. It yields the protein CASSLGSGPWGGNIQYF. The V and J genes are TRBV6-1 and TRBJ2-4, with 7 bases fitting TRBD2. The CDR3 extends over 17 amino acids. From germline, CDR1 is MNHNS and CDR2 SASEGT. Unmatched junction bases numbered 16, after V lost 5 bases and J lost 6 bases.

CDR3 residues: CASSVDQDYGYTF. CDR3 bases: TGTGCCAGCAGCGTAGATCAAGACTATGGCTACACCTTC. V gene TRBV9 combines with J gene TRBJ1-2; D remains unclear. The CDR3 contains 13 residues. V was pared by 0 bases and J by 3 bases, with 6 bases between. Germline CDR1 and CDR2: SGDLS and YYNGEE.

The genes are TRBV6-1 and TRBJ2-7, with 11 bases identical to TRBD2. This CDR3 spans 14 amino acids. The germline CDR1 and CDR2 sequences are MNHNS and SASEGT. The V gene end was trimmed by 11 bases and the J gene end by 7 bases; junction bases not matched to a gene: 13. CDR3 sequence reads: CACSSGRRGEEQYF. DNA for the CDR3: TGTGCCTGCTCTAGCGGGAGGCGAGGGGAGGAGCAGTACTTC.